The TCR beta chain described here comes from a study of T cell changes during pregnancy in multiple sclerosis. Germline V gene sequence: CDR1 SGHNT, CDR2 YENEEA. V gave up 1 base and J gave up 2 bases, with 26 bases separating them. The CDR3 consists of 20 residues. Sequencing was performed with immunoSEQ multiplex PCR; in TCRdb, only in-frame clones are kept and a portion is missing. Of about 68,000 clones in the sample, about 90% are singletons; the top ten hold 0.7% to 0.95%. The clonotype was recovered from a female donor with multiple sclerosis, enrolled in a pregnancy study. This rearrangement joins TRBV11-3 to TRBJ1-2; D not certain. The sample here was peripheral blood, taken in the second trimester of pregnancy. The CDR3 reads CASSLVRSRFTPVPNYGYTF. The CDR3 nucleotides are TGTGCCAGCAGCTTAGTGAGGTCCAGATTCACCCCTGTACCAAACTATGGCTACACCTTC. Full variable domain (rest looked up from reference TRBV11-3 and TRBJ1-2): EAGVVQSPRYKIIEKKQPVAFWCNPISGHNTLYWYLQNLGQGPELLIRYENEEAVDDSQLPKDRFSAERLKGVDSTLKIQPAELGDSAVYLCASSLVRSRFTPVPNYGYTFGSGTRLTVV.